The sample holds one count of the clone carrying this TCR beta chain. Looked up from germline, CDR1 is WSHSY and CDR2 is SAAADI. The V end lost 0 bases, the J end lost 3 bases, and 8 bases lay between the germline ends. CDR3 length equals 14 residues. The data stem from a study of technical replicates of blood from a handful of donors. TCRdb's copy holds only in-frame clones and misses some; the assay was immunoSEQ multiplex PCR. The table has 74,000 or so clones, about 90% seen once. The chain joins TRBV10-2 to TRBJ1-2; D perhaps matches TRBD1 (5 bases). Source material: T cells isolated from PBMCs. The sequence was obtained from a human donor in good health. In DNA form, the CDR3 reads TGCGCCAGCAGTGAGTCGGCAGGGTACTATGGCTACACCTTC. It codes for CASSESAGYYGYTF.